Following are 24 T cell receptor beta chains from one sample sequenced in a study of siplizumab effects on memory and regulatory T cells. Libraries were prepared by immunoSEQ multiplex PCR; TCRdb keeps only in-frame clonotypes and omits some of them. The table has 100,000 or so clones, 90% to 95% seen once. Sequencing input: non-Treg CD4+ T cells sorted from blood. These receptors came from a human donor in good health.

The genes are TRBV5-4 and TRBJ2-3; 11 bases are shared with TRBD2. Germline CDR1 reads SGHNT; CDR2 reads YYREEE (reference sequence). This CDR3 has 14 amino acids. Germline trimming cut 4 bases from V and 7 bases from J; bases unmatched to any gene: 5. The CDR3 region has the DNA TGTGCCAGCAGCGGAATAGCGGGAGGGAATACGCAGTATTTT. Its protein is CASSGIAGGNTQYF.

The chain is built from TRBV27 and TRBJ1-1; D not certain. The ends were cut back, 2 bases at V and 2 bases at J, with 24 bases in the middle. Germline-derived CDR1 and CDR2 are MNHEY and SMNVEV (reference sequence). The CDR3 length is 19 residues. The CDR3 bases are TGTGCCAGCAGTTTAAGAGCTTACGGGGATGGGCGACATAACACTGAAGCTTTCTTT. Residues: CASSLRAYGDGRHNTEAFF.

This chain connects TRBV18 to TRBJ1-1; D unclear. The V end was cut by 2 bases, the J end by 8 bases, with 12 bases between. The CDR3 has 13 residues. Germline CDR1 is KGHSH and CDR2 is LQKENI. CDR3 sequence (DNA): TGTGCCAGCTCACCAACACCCCAAGGAGAAGCTTTCTTT. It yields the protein CASSPTPQGEAFF.

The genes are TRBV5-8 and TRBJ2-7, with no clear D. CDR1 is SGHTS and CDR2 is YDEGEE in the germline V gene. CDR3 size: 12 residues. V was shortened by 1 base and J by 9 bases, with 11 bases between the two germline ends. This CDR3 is CASSLTWAWQYF. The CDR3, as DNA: TGTGCCAGCAGCTTGACGTGGGCTTGGCAGTACTTC.

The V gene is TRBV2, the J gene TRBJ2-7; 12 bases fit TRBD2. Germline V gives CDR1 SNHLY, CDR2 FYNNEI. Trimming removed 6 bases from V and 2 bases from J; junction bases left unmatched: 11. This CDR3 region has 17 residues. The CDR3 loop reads CASRRAGTSGPTYEQYF. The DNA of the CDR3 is TGTGCCAGCAGGAGGGCAGGGACTAGCGGGCCAACCTACGAGCAGTACTTC.

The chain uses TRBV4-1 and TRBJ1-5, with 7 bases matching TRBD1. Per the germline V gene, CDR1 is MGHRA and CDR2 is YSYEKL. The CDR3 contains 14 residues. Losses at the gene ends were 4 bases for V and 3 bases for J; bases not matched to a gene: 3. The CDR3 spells CASSRTGVNQPQHF. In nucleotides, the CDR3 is TGCGCCAGCAGCCGGACAGGAGTCAATCAGCCCCAGCATTTT.

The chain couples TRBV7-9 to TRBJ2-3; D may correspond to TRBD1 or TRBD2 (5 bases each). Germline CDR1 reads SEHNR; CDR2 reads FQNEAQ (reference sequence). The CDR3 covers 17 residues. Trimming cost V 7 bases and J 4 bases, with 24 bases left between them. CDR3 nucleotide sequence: TGTGCCAGCAACCAAGATGGGGAGCGGACACAAGCAGATACGCAGTATTTT. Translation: CASNQDGERTQADTQYF.

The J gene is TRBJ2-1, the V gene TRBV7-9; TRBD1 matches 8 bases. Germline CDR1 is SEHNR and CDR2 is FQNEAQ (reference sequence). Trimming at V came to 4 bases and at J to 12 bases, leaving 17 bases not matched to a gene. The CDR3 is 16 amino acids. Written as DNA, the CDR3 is TGTGCCAGCAGCTCCATTAGACAGGGGACACGATCAGGGCAGTTCTTC. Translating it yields CASSSIRQGTRSGQFF.

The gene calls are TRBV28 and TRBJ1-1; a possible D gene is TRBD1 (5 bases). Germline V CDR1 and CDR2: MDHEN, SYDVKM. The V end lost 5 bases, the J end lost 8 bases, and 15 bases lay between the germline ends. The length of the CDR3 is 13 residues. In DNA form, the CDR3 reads TGTGCCAGCAGTCCTCAGGGCGGTAAAGAAGCTTTCTTT. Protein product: CASSPQGGKEAFF.

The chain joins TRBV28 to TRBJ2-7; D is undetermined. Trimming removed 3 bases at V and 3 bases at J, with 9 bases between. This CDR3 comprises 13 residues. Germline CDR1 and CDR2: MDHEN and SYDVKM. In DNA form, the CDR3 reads TGTGCCAGCAGTTTTGGGATTGACTACGAGCAGTACTTC. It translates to CASSFGIDYEQYF.

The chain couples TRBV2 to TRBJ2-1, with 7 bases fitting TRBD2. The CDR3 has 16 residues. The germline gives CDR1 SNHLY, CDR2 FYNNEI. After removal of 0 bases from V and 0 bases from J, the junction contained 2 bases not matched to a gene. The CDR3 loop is CASSEAAGASYNEQFF. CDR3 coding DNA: TGTGCCAGCAGTGAAGCGGCGGGAGCCTCCTACAATGAGCAGTTCTTC.

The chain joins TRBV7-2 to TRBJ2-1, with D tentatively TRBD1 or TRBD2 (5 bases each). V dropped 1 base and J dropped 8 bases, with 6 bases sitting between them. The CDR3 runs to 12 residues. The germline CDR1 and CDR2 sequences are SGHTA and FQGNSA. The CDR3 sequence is CASSLGGYEQFF. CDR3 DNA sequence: TGTGCCAGCAGCTTAGGGGGGTATGAGCAGTTCTTC.

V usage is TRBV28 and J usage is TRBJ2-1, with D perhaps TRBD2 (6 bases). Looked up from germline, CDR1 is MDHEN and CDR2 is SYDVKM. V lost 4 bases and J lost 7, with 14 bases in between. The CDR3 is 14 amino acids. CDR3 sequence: CASSSPGLKNEQFF. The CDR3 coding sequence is TGTGCCAGCAGTTCCCCGGGACTCAAAAATGAGCAGTTCTTC.

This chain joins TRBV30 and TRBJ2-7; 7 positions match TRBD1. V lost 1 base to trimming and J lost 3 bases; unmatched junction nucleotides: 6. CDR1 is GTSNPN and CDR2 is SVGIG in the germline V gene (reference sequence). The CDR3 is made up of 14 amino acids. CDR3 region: CAWSGGQSFYEQYF. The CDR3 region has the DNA TGTGCCTGGAGTGGGGGACAGAGCTTCTACGAGCAGTACTTC.

The CDR3 region has the DNA TGTGCCAGTAGTATTTCTCAGACGAGCTCCTACGAGCAGTACTTC. This sequence encodes CASSISQTSSYEQYF. The V call is TRBV19, the J call TRBJ2-7; no reliable D call. V lost 3 bases and J 0 bases, leaving 12 bases between the germline ends. This CDR3 spans 15 amino acids. Germline lookup yields CDR1 LNHDA and CDR2 SQIVND (reference sequence).

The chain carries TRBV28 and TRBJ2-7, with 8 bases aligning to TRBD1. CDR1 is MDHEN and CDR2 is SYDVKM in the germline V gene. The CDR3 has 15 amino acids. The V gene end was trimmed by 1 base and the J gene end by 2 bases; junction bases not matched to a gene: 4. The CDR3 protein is CASSLSGQAPYEQYF. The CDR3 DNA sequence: TGTGCCAGCAGTTTATCGGGACAGGCTCCCTACGAGCAGTACTTC.

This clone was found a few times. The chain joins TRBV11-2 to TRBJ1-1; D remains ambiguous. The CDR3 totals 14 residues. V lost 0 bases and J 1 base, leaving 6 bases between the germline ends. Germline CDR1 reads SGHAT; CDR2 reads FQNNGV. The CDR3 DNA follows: TGTGCCAGCAGCTTAGACCGAAGGAACACTGAAGCTTTCTTT. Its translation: CASSLDRRNTEAFF.

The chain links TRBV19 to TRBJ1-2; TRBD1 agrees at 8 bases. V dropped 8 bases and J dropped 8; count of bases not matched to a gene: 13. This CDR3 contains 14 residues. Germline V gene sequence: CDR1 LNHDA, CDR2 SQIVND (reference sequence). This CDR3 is CASLRQGKLGGYTF. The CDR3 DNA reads TGTGCCAGTCTCCGACAGGGGAAGCTTGGCGGCTACACCTTC.

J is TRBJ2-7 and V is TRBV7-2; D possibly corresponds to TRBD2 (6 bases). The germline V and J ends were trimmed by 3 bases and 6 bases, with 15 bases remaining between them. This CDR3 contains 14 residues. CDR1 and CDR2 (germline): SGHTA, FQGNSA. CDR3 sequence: CASSFRGKGLEQYF. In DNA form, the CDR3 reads TGTGCCAGCAGCTTCCGAGGGAAGGGACTCGAGCAGTACTTC.

DNA of the CDR3: TGTGCCAGCAGGGGACAACAATACGAGCAGTACTTC. As protein: CASRGQQYEQYF. The V call is TRBV2, the J call TRBJ2-7, with TRBD1 as a possible D gene (6 bases). Trimming removed 6 bases from V and 4 bases from J, with 10 bases in between. CDR1 and CDR2 (germline): SNHLY, FYNNEI. There are 12 residues in the CDR3.

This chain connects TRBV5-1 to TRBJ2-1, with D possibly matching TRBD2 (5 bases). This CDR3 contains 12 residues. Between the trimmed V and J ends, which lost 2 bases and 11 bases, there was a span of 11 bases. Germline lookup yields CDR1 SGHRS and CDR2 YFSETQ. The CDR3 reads CASSFSTTKQFF. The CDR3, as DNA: TGCGCCAGCAGCTTCTCGACTACGAAGCAGTTCTTC.

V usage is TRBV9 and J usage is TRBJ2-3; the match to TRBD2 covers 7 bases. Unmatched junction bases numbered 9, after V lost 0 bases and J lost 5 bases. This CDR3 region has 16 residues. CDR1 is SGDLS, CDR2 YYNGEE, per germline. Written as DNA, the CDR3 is TGTGCCAGCAGCGTAGATCCGGCGGGAGTGAGAGATACGCAGTATTTT. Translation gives CASSVDPAGVRDTQYF.

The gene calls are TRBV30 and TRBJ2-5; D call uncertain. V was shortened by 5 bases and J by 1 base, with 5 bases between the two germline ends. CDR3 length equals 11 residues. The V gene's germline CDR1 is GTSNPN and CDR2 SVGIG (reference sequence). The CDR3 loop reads CAWGSQETQYF. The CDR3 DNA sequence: TGTGCCTGGGGTAGCCAAGAGACCCAGTACTTC. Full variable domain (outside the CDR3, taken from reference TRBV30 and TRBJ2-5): SQTIHQWPATLVQPVGSPLSLECTVEGTSNPNLYWYRQAAGRGLQLLFYSVGIGQISSEVPQNLSASRPQDRQFILSSKKLLLSDSGFYLCAWGSQETQYFGPGTRLLVL.

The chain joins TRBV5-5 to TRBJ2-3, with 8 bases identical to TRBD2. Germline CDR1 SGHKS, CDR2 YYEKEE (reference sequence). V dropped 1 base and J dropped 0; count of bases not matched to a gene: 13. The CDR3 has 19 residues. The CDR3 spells CASSLFSAGDLLSTDTQYF. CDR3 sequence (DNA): TGTGCCAGCAGCTTGTTCTCAGCGGGAGATCTACTGAGCACAGATACGCAGTATTTT.